Each of the 7 T cell receptor beta chains below was sequenced from the same sample in a study of tumor-infiltrating lymphocytes in primary liver carcinoma. TCR beta cDNA was made from around 460 ng total RNA with a constant-region primer. ARM-PCR, slightly modified, supplied the TCR beta libraries through three nested multiplex PCR rounds. TRBV1-TRBV30 forward primers paired with a C-beta reverse primer were used in the first two PCR rounds, which ran approximately 10 cycles each. A single record per CDR3 protein comes from TCRdb applying MiXCR to the multiplex PCR reads. The sample has around 80,000 distinct CDR3 sequences, approximately 69% seen once; the top ten hold 26%. Each 20-30 mg portion of unsorted bulk tissue served as the source for co-extraction of RNA and DNA. Material for sequencing was tumor-adjacent normal liver tissue. All receptors come from a man aged 35-49 years with primary liver carcinoma and hepatitis B virus infection.

This clonotype has a handful of counts. At one end the junction does not follow the germline gene, possibly because of a read error. The gene calls are TRBV7-9 and TRBJ2-7; no definite D call. CDR3 size: 13 residues. Germline V gene data show CDR1 as SEHNR and CDR2 as FQNEAQ (reference sequence). The CDR3 sequence: CANSRGLRNEQYF. CDR3 nucleotide sequence: TGTGCCAACAGCCGCGGATTGCGAAATGAGCAGTACTTC.

A word on this clonotype: Since a much larger clone is just one base distant, this may be a read error. V usage is TRBV12-3 or TRBV12-4 and J usage is TRBJ2-7, with TRBD1 as a possible D gene (5 bases). The CDR3 covers 12 residues. V gave up 5 bases and J gave up 6 bases, with 11 bases separating them. Here the CDR3 reads CASSIAGLEQYF. The CDR3 DNA sequence: TGTGCCAGCAGTATCGCAGGGCTCGAGCAGTACTTC.

This clonotype was recorded a few times. An end of the junction differs from the germline gene, which may be a read error. The rearrangement joins TRBV6-1 to TRBJ2-7, with unresolved D. The germline V gene has CDR1 MNHNS and CDR2 SASEGT. This CDR3 spans 15 amino acids. The CDR3 DNA sequence: TGTGCCAGCAGTGAAGAGGACGGTGGATTCTACGAGCAGTACTTT. Translation gives CASSEEDGGFYEQYF.

This clonotype was recorded a few times. The rearrangement links TRBV4-1 to TRBJ2-2, with TRBD2 matching over 7 bases. CDR3 length equals 17 residues. The V and J ends lost 4 bases and 5 bases, in that order; junction bases with no gene match: 13. Per the germline V gene, CDR1 is MGHRA and CDR2 is YSYEKL. The CDR3 DNA reads as TGCGCCAGCAGCCCTTATACTAGCGAAAGAGGGACCGGGGAGCTGTTTTTT. It specifies CASSPYTSERGTGELFF.

For this clonotype: The missing conserved phenylalanine or tryptophan at the end of this CDR3 makes a read error likely. This chain uses TRBV5-1 with TRBJ1-1; weak D call: TRBD1 (6 bases). Germline CDR1 SGHRS, CDR2 YFSETQ. There are 15 residues in the CDR3. With 1 base removed from V and 1 base from J, the gap between germline ends came to 11 bases. CDR3 bases: TGCGCCAGCAGCTTGCAGGGGACCGGGAACACTGAAGCTTTCTAT. Its translation: CASSLQGTGNTEAFY.

Comment on this clonotype: A junction boundary mismatches the germline segment, possibly from a read error. The rearrangement joins TRBV4-2 to TRBJ2-3, with 10 nucleotides matching TRBD2. This CDR3 spans 18 amino acids. Germline V CDR1 and CDR2: LGHNA, YNFKEQ. CDR3 nucleotides: TGCGCCAGCAGCCATGTGGCGCTTCTAGCGGGAGCGACAGATACGCAGTATTTT. Translation: CASSHVALLAGATDTQYF.

Points on this clonotype: The junction departs from the called germline gene at one end, perhaps through a read error. The V and J genes are TRBV12-3 or TRBV12-4 and TRBJ2-5, with D perhaps TRBD1 (6 bases). CDR3 size: 14 residues. The CDR3 region is CVSSRQETQETRYF. CDR3 nucleotides: TGTGTCAGCAGTCGACAGGAGACACAAGAGACCCGGTACTTC.